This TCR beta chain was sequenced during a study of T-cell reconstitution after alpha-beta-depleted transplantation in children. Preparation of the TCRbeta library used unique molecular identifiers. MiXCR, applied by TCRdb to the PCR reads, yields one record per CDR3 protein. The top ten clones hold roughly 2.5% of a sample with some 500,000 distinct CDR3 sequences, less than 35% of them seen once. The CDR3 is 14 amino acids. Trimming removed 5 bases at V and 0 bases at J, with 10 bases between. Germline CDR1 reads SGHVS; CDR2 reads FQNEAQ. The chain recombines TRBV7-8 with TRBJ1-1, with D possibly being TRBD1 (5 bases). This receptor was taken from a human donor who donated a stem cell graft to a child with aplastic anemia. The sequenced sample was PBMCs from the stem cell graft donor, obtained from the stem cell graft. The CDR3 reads CASSTRVLNTEAFF. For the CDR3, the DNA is TGTGCCAGCAGCACCAGGGTTTTGAACACTGAAGCTTTCTTT.